This T cell receptor beta chain was sequenced in a study of neoadjuvant anti-PD-1 for oral cavity cancer. Study as a whole: Patients without progression got a fourth dose around day 43.

Two replicates per tumor sample, mostly from 4.8 ug of genomic DNA. Produced via immunoSEQ multiplex PCR; TCRdb's table is partial and in-frame only. The sample gives tens of thousands of clones, around 45% of which show up once; approximately 40% is in the top ten. Findings and limits, study-wide: Post-treatment tumors with larger preexisting clones showed more shrinkage.

Details on this clone: Antigen unknown.

Per the germline V gene, CDR1 is SGHAT and CDR2 is FQNNGV. The CDR3 is made up of 17 amino acids. The junction had 8 bases not matched to a gene; V was cut back by 2 bases and J by 1 base. Regarding time point: after neoadjuvant nivolumab, at surgical resection. The origin of this receptor is a person aged 35-79 years with oral cavity squamous cell carcinoma. The rearrangement joins TRBV11-2 to TRBJ2-4, with TRBD1 identical over 7 bases. The sample here was tumor tissue, taken after nivolumab (anti-PD-1) treatment. The CDR3 DNA is TGTGCCAGCAGCTTAACTCGACAGGGAATCGCCAAAAACATTCAGTACTTC. Translating gives CASSLTRQGIAKNIQYF.